The 4 T cell receptor beta chains listed next were all sequenced from one sample in a study of blood T cell repertoires in COVID-19. Data came from immunoSEQ multiplex PCR; TCRdb stores just in-frame clones and leaves some out. The sample yields a few hundred thousand clones, around nine tenths seen once. Sequencing was carried out using PBMCs or T cells enriched from blood (not recorded which). The source is a middle-aged woman who had recovered from COVID-19.

CDR3 sequence reads: CASSSNRGPSYNSPLHF. CDR3 DNA: TGTGCCAGCAGCTCCAACAGGGGGCCCTCCTATAATTCACCCCTCCACTTT. This sequence joins TRBV7-2 and TRBJ1-6, with TRBD1 matching over 9 bases. The CDR3 has 17 amino acids. Trimming at V came to 4 bases and at J to 0 bases, leaving 4 bases not matched to a gene. Germline V lookup: CDR1 SGHTA, CDR2 FQGNSA. The whole variable domain, filled in from reference TRBV7-2 and TRBJ1-6, reads GAGVSQSPSNKVTEKGKDVELRCDPISGHTALYWYRQSLGQGLEFLIYFQGNSAPDKSGLPSDRFSAERTGGSVSTLTIQRTQQEDSAVYLCASSSNRGPSYNSPLHFGNGTRLTVT.

This chain uses TRBV4-1 with TRBJ1-3, with 7 bases fitting TRBD1. The CDR3 runs 16 residues. V shed 4 bases, J shed 2 bases, and the junction held 8 bases outside the gene matches. Germline loops: CDR1 MGHRA, CDR2 YSYEKL. CDR3 in amino acids: CASSLATGAPGNTIYF. CDR3 bases: TGCGCCAGCAGCCTGGCTACAGGGGCGCCTGGAAACACCATATATTTT.

The rearrangement uses TRBV7-2 and TRBJ2-1; 11 positions match TRBD2. This CDR3 contains 16 residues. The J segment lost 2 bases and the V segment lost 3 bases, leaving 3 bases of the junction unmatched. CDR1 and CDR2 (germline): SGHTA, FQGNSA. CDR3 sequence (DNA): TGTGCCAGCAGCTTGGGACTAGCGGCACCCTACAATGAGCAGTTCTTC. Amino acid sequence: CASSLGLAAPYNEQFF.

The chain recombines TRBV27 with TRBJ1-5, with 7 bases that match TRBD1. This CDR3 comprises 16 residues. The trim removed 6 bases at V and 3 bases at J, leaving 11 bases unmatched. Germline loops: CDR1 MNHEY, CDR2 SMNVEV (reference sequence). The chain's CDR3 is CASSLSYDRVNQPQHF. The DNA for the CDR3 is TGTGCCAGCAGCCTTTCTTATGACAGGGTCAATCAGCCCCAGCATTTT.